This entry features one TCR beta chain sequence. Study members were between roughly 18 and 100 years old and lived in roughly 24 US regions. Each participant's cohort was designated according to participant-reported clinical history. The data stem from a study of blood T cell repertoires in COVID-19. On the study more broadly: COVID-19 samples from acute and convalescent phases originated in the United States, Italy and Spain. Sources were T cells, B-cell-depleted T cells, or PBMCs; the material itself was cDNA or gDNA.

Germline CDR1 is SGHTA and CDR2 is FQGTGA. The V gene lost 5 bases and the J gene lost 5 bases, with 13 bases spanning the gap. The length of the CDR3 is 15 residues. TCRdb's table, derived via immunoSEQ multiplex PCR, lists solely in-frame clones and lacks some. In the table there are approximately 140,000 clones, about 86% of which are singletons. This TCR was recovered from a middle-aged man with acute COVID-19. This chain links TRBV7-3 with TRBJ1-6, with D perhaps matching TRBD1 (6 bases). The sample taken for sequencing was PBMCs or T cells enriched from blood (not recorded which). CDR3 bases: TGTGCCAGCAGCCTACAGGGCCCTAATAATTCACCCCTCCACTTT. It codes for CASSLQGPNNSPLHF.